A selection of T cell receptor beta chains follows, all from one sample in a study of cytomegalovirus exposure and HLA in healthy donors. The table came from immunoSEQ multiplex PCR; TCRdb's copy has only in-frame clones and leaves some out. The top ten clones hold around 3.9% of a sample with some 150,000 clones, just under 85% of them seen once. What was sequenced was PBMCs. The receptors were sampled from a man in his forties in good health and CMV-seropositive. Both conserved end residues are trimmed from each CDR3.

>TRBV2|13|TRBJ2-5
ATPRIGRNQETQY
>TRBV4-2|12|TRBJ2-1
ASSQGPQIYEQF
>TRBV7-3|11|TRBJ1-5
ASSAGQNQPQH
>TRBV7-2|14|TRBJ2-1
ASSLRLALTGNEQF
>TRBV19|12|TRBJ1-5
ASRIGGRNQPQH
>TRBV5-4|12|TRBJ2-2
ASGTGWGSGELF
>TRBV7-3|13|TRBJ2-1
ASSPGLAGRNEQF
>TRBV9|15|TRBJ2-1
ASSVGAGGPVYNEQF
>TRBV14|11|TRBJ1-2
ASSHGTDYGYT
>TRBV6-6|13|TRBJ1-5
ASSYNRYSNQPQH
>TRBV6-1|14|TRBJ1-6
ASSEQQISYNSPLH
>TRBV7-9|14|TRBJ1-6
SSSDDRVGGNSPLH
>TRBV2|14|TRBJ2-6
ASSQEGAPGANVLT
>TRBV7-3|11|TRBJ1-1
ASSPTENTEAF
>TRBV6-6|14|TRBJ2-3
ASSPRLAGAGDTQY
>TRBV10-3|13|TRBJ2-2
AISGSISNTGELF
>TRBV4-1|14|TRBJ2-7
ASSHPWASGRSEQY
>TRBV27|10|TRBJ1-1
ASTSAWGGAF
>TRBV9|11|TRBJ2-2
ASSVMYGGELF
>TRBV30|11|TRBJ1-2
AWRGGGLNGYT
>TRBV7-9|12|TRBJ2-3
ASSLDMSTDTQY
>TRBV27|13|TRBJ2-7
ASSLMYSGSYEQY
>TRBV5-6|14|TRBJ2-5
ASSLYLRPRGETQY
>TRBV6-6|11|TRBJ1-5
ASRGRDNQPQH
>TRBV25-1|13|TRBJ1-1
ASSDQQVLNTEAF
>TRBV9|9|TRBJ1-2
ASSPWTSNT
>TRBV27|11|TRBJ1-2
ASSLVLGAGYT
>TRBV18|15|TRBJ1-6
ASSPKDAGSWNSPLH
>TRBV19|11|TRBJ2-3
ASSIGLADTQY